This TCR beta chain was retrieved from a study of blood T cell repertoires in COVID-19. As for the study in general: There were acute and convalescent COVID-19 samples, and they came from the United States, Italy and Spain. T cells, B-cell-depleted T cells, or PBMCs provided the cDNA or gDNA that served as material.

In the original analysis: Counts of nucleated cells, estimated from reference gene primer amplification, were obtained. The protocol was immunoSEQ multiplex PCR, while the TCRdb copy is restricted to in-frame clones and leaves out a portion. That table gives V, J and clone size, and the DNA gave D and trimming. The table has tens of thousands of clones, about 80% seen once. Sequenced sample: peripheral blood. The clonotype was recovered from a human donor in a cohort sampled during active COVID-19.

CDR3 protein: CASSRAYEQYF. As DNA, the CDR3 is TGTGCCAGCAGCAGAGCCTACGAGCAGTACTTC. The rearrangement links TRBV5-6 to TRBJ2-7; D ambiguous. V lost 4 bases, J lost 2 bases, and 4 bases lay in between. This CDR3 region has 11 residues. Germline values: CDR1 SGHDT, CDR2 YYEEEE.